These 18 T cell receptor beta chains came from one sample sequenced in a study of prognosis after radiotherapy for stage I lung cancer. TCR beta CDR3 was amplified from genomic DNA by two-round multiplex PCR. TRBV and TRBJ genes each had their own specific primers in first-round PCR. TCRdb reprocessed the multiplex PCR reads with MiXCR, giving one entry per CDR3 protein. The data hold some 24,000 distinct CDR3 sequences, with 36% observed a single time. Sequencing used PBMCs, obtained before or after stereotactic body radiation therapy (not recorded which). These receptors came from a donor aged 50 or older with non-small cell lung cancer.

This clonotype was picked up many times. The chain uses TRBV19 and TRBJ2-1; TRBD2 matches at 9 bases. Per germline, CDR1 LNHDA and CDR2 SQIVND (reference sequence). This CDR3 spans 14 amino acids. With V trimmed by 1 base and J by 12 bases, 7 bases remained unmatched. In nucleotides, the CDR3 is TGTGCCAGTAGTATAGGAGCGGGAGGACAAGGGCAGTTCTTC. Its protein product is CASSIGAGGQGQFF.

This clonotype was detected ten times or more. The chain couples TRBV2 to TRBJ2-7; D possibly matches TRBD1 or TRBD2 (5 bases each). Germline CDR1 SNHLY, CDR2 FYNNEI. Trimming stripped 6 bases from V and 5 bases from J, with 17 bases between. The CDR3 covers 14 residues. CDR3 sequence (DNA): TGTGCCAGCAGCCAACTAACAGGACTCGACGAGCAGTACTTC. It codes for CASSQLTGLDEQYF.

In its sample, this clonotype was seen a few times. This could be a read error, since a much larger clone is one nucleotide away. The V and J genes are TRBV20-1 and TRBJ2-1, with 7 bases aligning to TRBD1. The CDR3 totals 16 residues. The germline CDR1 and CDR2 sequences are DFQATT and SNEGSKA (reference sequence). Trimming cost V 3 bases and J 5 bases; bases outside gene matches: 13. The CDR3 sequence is CSAREPGQWADNEQFF. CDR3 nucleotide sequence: TGCAGTGCTAGGGAACCGGGACAGTGGGCGGACAATGAGCAGTTCTTC.

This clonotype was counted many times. The CDR3 loop is CASLGPSGSSYNEQFF. The CDR3 DNA is TGTGCCAGCCTAGGGCCTAGCGGTAGCTCCTACAATGAGCAGTTCTTC. The gene calls are TRBV7-9 and TRBJ2-1; TRBD2 matches 7 bases. Germline assignment: CDR1 SEHNR and CDR2 FQNEAQ (reference sequence). The CDR3 runs to 16 residues. Unmatched junction bases numbered 10, after V lost 8 bases and J lost 0 bases.

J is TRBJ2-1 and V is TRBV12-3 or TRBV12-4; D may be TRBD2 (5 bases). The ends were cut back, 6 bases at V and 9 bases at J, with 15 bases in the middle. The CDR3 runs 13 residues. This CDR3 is CASSTLEDLEQFF. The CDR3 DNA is TGTGCCAGCAGCACCCTGGAGGACCTTGAGCAGTTCTTC.

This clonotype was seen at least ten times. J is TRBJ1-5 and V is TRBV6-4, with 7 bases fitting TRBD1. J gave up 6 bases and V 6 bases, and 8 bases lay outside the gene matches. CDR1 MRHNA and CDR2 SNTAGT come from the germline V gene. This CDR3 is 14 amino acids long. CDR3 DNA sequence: TGTGCCAGCAGCCTCGACAGGGACCTTCAGCCCCAGCATTTT. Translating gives CASSLDRDLQPQHF.

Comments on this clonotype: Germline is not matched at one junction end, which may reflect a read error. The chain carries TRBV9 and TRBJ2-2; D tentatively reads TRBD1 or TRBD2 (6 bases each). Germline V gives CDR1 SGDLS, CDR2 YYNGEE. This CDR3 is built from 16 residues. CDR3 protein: CASIAVGGPGTVELFF. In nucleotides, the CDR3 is TGTGCCAGCATCGCGGTGGGGGGCCCGGGCACCGTGGAGCTGTTTTTT.

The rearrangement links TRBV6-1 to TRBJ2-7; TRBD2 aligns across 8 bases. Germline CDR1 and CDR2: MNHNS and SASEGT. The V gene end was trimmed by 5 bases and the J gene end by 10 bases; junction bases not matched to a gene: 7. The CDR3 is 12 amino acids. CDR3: CASSTGTRNQYF. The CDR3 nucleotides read TGTGCCAGCAGTACCGGGACTAGAAATCAGTACTTC.

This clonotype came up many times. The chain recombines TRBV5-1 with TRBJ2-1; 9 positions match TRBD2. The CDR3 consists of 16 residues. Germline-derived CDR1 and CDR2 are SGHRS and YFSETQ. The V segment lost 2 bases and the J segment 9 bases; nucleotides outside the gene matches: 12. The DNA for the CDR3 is TGCGCCAGCAGCTTATTTATGGCGGGAGGGGAGAGTGAGCAGTTCTTC. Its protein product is CASSLFMAGGESEQFF.

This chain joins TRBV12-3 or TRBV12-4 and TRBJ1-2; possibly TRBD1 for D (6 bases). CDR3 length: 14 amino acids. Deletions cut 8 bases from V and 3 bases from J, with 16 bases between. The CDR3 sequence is CASAGTGYHYGYTF. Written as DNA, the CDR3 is TGTGCCAGCGCAGGCACAGGGTATCACTATGGCTACACCTTC.

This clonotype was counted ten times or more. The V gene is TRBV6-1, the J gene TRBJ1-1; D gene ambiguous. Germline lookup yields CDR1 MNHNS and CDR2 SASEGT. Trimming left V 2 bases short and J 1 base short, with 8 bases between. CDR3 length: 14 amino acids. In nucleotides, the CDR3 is TGTGCCAGCAGTGAACAAGGGTCGAACACTGAAGCTTTCTTT. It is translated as CASSEQGSNTEAFF.

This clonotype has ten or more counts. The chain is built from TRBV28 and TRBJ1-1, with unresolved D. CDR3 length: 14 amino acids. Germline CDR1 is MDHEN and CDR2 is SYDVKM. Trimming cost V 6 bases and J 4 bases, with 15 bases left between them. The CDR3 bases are TGTGCCAGCAGCCGAATTTCCGCCCTCACTGAAGCTTTCTTT. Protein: CASSRISALTEAFF.

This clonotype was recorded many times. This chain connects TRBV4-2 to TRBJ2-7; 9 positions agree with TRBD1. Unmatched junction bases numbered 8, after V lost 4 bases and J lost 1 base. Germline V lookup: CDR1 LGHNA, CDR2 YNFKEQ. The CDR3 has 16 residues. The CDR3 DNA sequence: TGTGCCAGCAGCCCTGGACAGGGGCCCTTGTCCTACGAGCAGTACTTC. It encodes CASSPGQGPLSYEQYF.

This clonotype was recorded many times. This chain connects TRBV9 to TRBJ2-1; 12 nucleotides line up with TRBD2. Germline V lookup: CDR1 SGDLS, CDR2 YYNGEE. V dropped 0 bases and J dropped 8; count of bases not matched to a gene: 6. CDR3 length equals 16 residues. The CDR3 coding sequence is TGTGCCAGCAGCGTAGATTGGACTAGCGGGATGGATGAGCAGTTCTTC. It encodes CASSVDWTSGMDEQFF. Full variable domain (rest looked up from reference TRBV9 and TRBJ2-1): DSGVTQTPKHLITATGQRVTLRCSPRSGDLSVYWYQQSLDQGLQFLIQYYNGEERAKGNILERFSAQQFPDLHSELNLSSLELGDSALYFCASSVDWTSGMDEQFFGPGTRLTVL.

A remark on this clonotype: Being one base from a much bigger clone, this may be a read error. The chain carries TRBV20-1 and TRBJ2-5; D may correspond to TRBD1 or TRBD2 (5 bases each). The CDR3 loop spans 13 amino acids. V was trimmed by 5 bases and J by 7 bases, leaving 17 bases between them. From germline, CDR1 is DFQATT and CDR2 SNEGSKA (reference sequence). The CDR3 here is CSAETAGTGTQYF. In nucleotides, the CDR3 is TGCAGTGCTGAGACCGCCGGGACGGGGACCCAGTACTTC.

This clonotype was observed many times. The CDR3 coding sequence is TGCAGTGCTAGAGGGTGGACTAGCGGTTCCTACGAGCAGTACTTC. This translates into CSARGWTSGSYEQYF. The chain couples TRBV20-1 to TRBJ2-7, with 10 bases aligning to TRBD2. Germline V gene lookup returns CDR1 DFQATT and CDR2 SNEGSKA (reference sequence). Losses at the gene ends were 1 base for V and 1 base for J; bases not matched to a gene: 4. The CDR3 runs to 15 residues.

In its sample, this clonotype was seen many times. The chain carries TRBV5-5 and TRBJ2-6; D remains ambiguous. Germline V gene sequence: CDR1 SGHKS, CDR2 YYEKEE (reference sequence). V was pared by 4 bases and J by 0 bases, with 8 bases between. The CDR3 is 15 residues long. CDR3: CASSHHPSGANVLTF. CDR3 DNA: TGTGCCAGCAGCCACCACCCCTCTGGGGCCAACGTCCTGACTTTC. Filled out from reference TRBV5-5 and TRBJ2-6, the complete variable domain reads DAGVTQSPTHLIKTRGQQVTLRCSPISGHKSVSWYQQVLGQGPQFIFQYYEKEERGRGNFPDRFSARQFPNYSSELNVNALLLGDSALYLCASSHHPSGANVLTFGAGSRLTVL.

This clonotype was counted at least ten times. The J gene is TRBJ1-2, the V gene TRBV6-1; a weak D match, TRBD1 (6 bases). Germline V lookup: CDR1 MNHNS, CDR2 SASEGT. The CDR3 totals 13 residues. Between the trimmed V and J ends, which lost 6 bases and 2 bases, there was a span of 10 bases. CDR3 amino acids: CASSGTYNYGYTF. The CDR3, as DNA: TGTGCCAGCAGCGGGACATACAACTATGGCTACACCTTC.